The clone carrying this TCR beta chain showed up many times. Its antigen is not identified. This sample stems from a study of identical twins. The study's findings and limits: With monozygotic twins, out-of-frame TCR alpha sharing exceeded what models estimated.

Template switching added a universal primer binding site, and final cDNA carried unique molecular identifiers. In TCRdb, the 5' RACE reads were re-called with MiXCR into one record per CDR3 protein. The repertoire holds more than 400,000 distinct CDR3 sequences, with approximately 14% as singletons. These sequences were also reported in another study, on yellow fever vaccine responses in identical twins.

The specimen sequenced was CD4+ T cells sorted from blood. This sequence was found in a woman younger than 35 in good health.

In nucleotides, the CDR3 is TGCGCCAGCAGCTTGGATGGGACTCCAGATGAGCAGTTCTTC. This translates into CASSLDGTPDEQFF. The chain uses TRBV5-1 and TRBJ2-1, with D possibly being TRBD2 (6 bases). The germline V and J ends were trimmed by 0 bases and 8 bases, with 12 bases remaining between them. Germline loops: CDR1 SGHRS, CDR2 YFSETQ. CDR3 size: 14 residues.